What follows are 4 T cell receptor beta chains derived from one specimen sequenced in a study of blood T cell repertoires in COVID-19. The assay was immunoSEQ multiplex PCR, and TCRdb's table has in-frame clones only and misses some. The sample contains some 170,000 clones, 84% of which appear only once. Sample: PBMCs or T cells enriched from blood (not recorded which). The receptors were sampled from a man aged 45-65 years who had recovered from COVID-19.

This clone was counted a few times. The V call is TRBV28, the J call TRBJ2-1; 10 positions match TRBD2. The CDR3 runs to 12 residues. Germline CDR1 MDHEN, CDR2 SYDVKM. Germline trimming cut 9 bases from V and 9 bases from J; bases unmatched to any gene: 5. CDR3 nucleotide sequence: TGTGCCAGTGAAGCGGGGGGGCTTGAGCAGTTCTTC. Protein: CASEAGGLEQFF.

The chain uses TRBV29-1 and TRBJ2-7; D is ambiguous. The V and J ends lost 4 bases and 5 bases respectively, with 6 bases between them. This CDR3 is built from 10 residues. Germline V gene sequence: CDR1 SQVTM, CDR2 ANQGSEA. The CDR3 sequence is CSVVRDEQYF. The CDR3 nucleotides are TGCAGCGTTGTACGGGACGAGCAGTACTTC.

The chain carries TRBV30 and TRBJ2-3; TRBD2 agrees at 7 bases. Germline CDR1 GTSNPN, CDR2 SVGIG (reference sequence). V lost 0 bases to trimming and J lost 1 base; unmatched junction nucleotides: 4. The CDR3 has 15 amino acids. The CDR3 here is CAWSVLAGGTDTQYF. CDR3 DNA sequence: TGTGCCTGGAGTGTTCTGGCGGGGGGCACAGATACGCAGTATTTT.

This chain links TRBV12-3 or TRBV12-4 with TRBJ1-1, with a tentative D call TRBD1 (5 bases). This CDR3 is built from 13 residues. Trimming cost V 6 bases and J 2 bases, with 10 bases left between them. The CDR3: CASRRQSNTEAFF. The CDR3 nucleotides read TGTGCCAGCAGGCGACAGAGTAACACTGAAGCTTTCTTT.